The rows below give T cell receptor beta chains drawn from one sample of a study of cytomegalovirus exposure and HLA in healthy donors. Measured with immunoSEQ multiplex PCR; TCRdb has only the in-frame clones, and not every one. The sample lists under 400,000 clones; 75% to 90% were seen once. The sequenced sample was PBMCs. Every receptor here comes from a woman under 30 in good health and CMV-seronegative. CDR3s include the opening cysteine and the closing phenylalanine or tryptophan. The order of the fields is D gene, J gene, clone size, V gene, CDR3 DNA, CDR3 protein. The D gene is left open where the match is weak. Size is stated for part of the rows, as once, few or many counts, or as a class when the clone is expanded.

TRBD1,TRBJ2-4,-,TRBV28,TGTGCCAGCAGCTCGCCAGACAGGGTAAACATTCAGTACTTC,CASSSPDRVNIQYF
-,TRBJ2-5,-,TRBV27,TGTGCCAGCAGTTTATACCCCACTTCGTACCAAGAGACCCAGTACTTC,CASSLYPTSYQETQYF
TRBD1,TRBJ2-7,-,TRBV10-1,TGCGCCAGCAGTGAGCGACAGGGTTCCTACGAGCAGTACTTC,CASSERQGSYEQYF
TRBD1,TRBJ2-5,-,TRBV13,TGTGCCAGCAGCAAAAAGGGACAGGGGGACGGGGAGACCCAGTACTTC,CASSKKGQGDGETQYF
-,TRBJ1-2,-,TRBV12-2,TGTGCAAGTCGCTTCGAGGAATTGTACCGGGACAGGAGTCTCTATGGCTACACCTTC,CASRFEELYRDRSLYGYTF
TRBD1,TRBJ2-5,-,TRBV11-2,TGTGCCAGCAGCCACTCCCGGACAGGATCATCTCAAGAGACCCAGTACTTC,CASSHSRTGSSQETQYF
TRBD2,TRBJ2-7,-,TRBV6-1,TGTGCCAGCAGTGAAGTCCCGGGGGGGCTCGGGCAGTACTTC,CASSEVPGGLGQYF
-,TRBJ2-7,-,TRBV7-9,TGTGCCAGCAGCTTCCAGGAATCGACCTACGAGCAGTACTTC,CASSFQESTYEQYF
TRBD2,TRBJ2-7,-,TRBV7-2,TGTGCCAGCAGCCAAGGACTAGTCTCCTACGAGCAGTACTTC,CASSQGLVSYEQYF
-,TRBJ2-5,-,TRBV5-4,TGTGCCAGCAGCTTGGAGCAGGGGCAGACCCAGTACTTC,CASSLEQGQTQYF
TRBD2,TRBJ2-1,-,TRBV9,TGTGCCAGCGGCGGGGCGGGAGGATACAATGAGCAGTTCTTC,CASGGAGGYNEQFF
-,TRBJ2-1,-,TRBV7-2,TGTGCCAGCAGCCACGGACTACTGCAGTTCTTC,CASSHGLLQFF
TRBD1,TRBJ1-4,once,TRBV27,TGTGCCAGCAGCCGGGACAGGGGAGAAGGTGGTGAAAAACTGTTTTTT,CASSRDRGEGGEKLFF
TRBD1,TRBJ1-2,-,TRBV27,TGTGCCAGCAGTCGCCAGGGGGAAGGCTATGGCTACACCTTC,CASSRQGEGYGYTF
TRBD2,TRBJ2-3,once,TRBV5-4,TGTGCCAGCAGTCACGGGACTAGTTCCACAGATACGCAGTATTTT,CASSHGTSSTDTQYF
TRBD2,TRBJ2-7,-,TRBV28,TGTGCCAGCAGTACTAGCGGGGGCGTGGGCGAGCAGTACTTC,CASSTSGGVGEQYF
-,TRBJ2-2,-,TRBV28,TGTGCCAGCAGTATCCTCACCGGGGAGCTGTTTTTT,CASSILTGELFF
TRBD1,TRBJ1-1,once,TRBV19,TGTGCCAGTAGTACAGGGGGCAGTGGGACTGAAGCTTTCTTT,CASSTGGSGTEAFF
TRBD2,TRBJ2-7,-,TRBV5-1,TGCGCCAGCAGCCCAGGGACTAGCAGCTCCTACGAGCAGTACTTC,CASSPGTSSSYEQYF
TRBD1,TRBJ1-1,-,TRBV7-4,TGTGCCAGCAGCTTCCCCCACCGCCCCGGGACAGGGGACCAAGAAGCTTTCTTT,CASSFPHRPGTGDQEAFF
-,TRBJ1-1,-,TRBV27,TGTGCCAGCAGTCAAAAGGGAGGATCGAACACTGAAGCTTTCTTT,CASSQKGGSNTEAFF
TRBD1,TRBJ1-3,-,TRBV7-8,TGTGCCAGCAGCTCCTGGACAGGTGGAAACACCATATATTTT,CASSSWTGGNTIYF
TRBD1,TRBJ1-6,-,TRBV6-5,TGTGCCAGCAGGCAGGGGGCAAGCTCACCCCTCCACTTT,CASRQGASSPLHF
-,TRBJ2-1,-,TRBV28,TGTGCCAGCAATCGAGTGTACAATGAGCAGTTCTTC,CASNRVYNEQFF
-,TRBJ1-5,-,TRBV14,TGTGCCAGCAGCCAAACAAATCAGCCCCAGCATTTT,CASSQTNQPQHF
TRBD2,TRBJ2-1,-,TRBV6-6,TGTGCCAGCACCCGGACTAGCGGGAACAGGGATGAGCAGTTCTTC,CASTRTSGNRDEQFF
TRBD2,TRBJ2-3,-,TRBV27,TGTGCCAGCAGTTGGGGAGGGCGCAACACAGATACGCAGTATTTT,CASSWGGRNTDTQYF
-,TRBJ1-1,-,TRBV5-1,TGCGCCAGCAGCTTGGAGCGGCCGGGGAACACTGAAGCTTTCTTT,CASSLERPGNTEAFF
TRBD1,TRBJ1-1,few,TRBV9,TGTGCCAGCAGCGGAAGACAGGGGGCGTACACTGAAGCTTTCTTT,CASSGRQGAYTEAFF
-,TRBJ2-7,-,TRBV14,TGTGCCAGCAGCCAAGATCCAGCGGGCCATTACGAGCAGTACTTC,CASSQDPAGHYEQYF
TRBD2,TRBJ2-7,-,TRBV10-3,TGTGCCATCAGTGGGTCGGAAATTCGGGGCGGGAGTACCTACGAGCAGTACTTC,CAISGSEIRGGSTYEQYF
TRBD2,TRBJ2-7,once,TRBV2,TGTGCCAGCAGACTCCTCCCCGGGACTAGGATTTACGAGCAGTACTTC,CASRLLPGTRIYEQYF
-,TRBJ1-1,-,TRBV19,TGTGCCAGTAGTATACGGGGGGCTGAAGCTTTCTTT,CASSIRGAEAFF
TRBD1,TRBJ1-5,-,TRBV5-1,TGCGCCAGCAGCCCTGGACAGGGGTTGAATCAGCCCCAGCATTTT,CASSPGQGLNQPQHF
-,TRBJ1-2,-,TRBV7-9,TGTGCCAGCAGCACCCCCGGCGGGGGCGACTATGGCTACACCTTC,CASSTPGGGDYGYTF
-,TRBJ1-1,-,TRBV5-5,TGTGCCAGCCGAGCGTCTCACGAGAACACTGAAGCTTTCTTT,CASRASHENTEAFF
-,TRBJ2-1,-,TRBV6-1,TGTGCCACCGGGAGCAATGAGCAGTTCTTC,CATGSNEQFF
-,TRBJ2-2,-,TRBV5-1,TGCGCCAGCAGCTTGTTACAGGGGAACACCGGGGAGCTGTTTTTT,CASSLLQGNTGELFF
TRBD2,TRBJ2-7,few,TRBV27,TGTGCCAGCAGTTTACGAGGACTAGCTATCGAGCAGTACTTC,CASSLRGLAIEQYF
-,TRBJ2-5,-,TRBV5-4,TGTGCCAGCAGCTCGGGGGGCGGCCTCGGAGTGGAGACCCAGTACTTC,CASSSGGGLGVETQYF
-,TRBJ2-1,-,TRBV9,TGTGCCAGCAGCCCCTCCGGGGGCTACAATGAGCAGTTCTTC,CASSPSGGYNEQFF
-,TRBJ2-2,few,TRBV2,TGTGCCAGCAGTCCTAGGATAGGGGAGCTGTTTTTT,CASSPRIGELFF
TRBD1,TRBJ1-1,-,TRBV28,TGTGCCAGCAGTTTACCGACAGGGGAAGCTTTCTTT,CASSLPTGEAFF
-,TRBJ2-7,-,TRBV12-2,TGTGCAAGTCGCCGACTAGCGGGAGTACACGAGCAGTACTTC,CASRRLAGVHEQYF